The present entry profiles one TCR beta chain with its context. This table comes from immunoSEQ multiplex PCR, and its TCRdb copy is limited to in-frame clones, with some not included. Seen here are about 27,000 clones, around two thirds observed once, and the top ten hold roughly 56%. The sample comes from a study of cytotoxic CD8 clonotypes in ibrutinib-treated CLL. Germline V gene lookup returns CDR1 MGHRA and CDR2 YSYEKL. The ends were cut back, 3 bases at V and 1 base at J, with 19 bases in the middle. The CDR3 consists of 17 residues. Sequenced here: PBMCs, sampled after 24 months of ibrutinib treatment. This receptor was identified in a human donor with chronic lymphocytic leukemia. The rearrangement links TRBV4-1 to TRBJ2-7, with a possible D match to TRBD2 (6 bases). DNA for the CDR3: TGCGCCAGCAGCCAGCTAGAGCGGGTCCCTTTATCCTACGAGCAGTACTTC. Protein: CASSQLERVPLSYEQYF.